These 30 T cell receptor beta chains were sequenced from one sample in a study of T cell clones after liver transplantation. Clones were read by immunoSEQ multiplex PCR, and TCRdb kept only the in-frame ones, dropping some. In the table there are roughly 53,000 clones, around 70% of which are singletons. Here the sequenced sample was CD4+ T cells from blood, taken at the 22-month timepoint. The receptors derive from a human patient who received a liver transplant. Some of the T cells might come from the graft donor.

This clone was found a few times. The chain has TRBV7-6 and TRBJ1-2; D ambiguous. The V and J ends lost 4 bases and 4 bases respectively, with 19 bases between them. The CDR3 has 16 residues. Germline V CDR1 and CDR2: SGHVS, FNYEAQ. The CDR3 nucleotides are TGTGCCAGCAGCTCCTACTCAGTTCCGGCGGGCTATGGCTACACCTTC. Its protein product is CASSSYSVPAGYGYTF.

V gene TRBV10-3 combines with J gene TRBJ2-1; 10 nucleotides match TRBD1. The V gene end was trimmed by 3 bases and the J gene end by 3 bases; junction bases not matched to a gene: 2. The CDR3 is made up of 15 amino acids. Germline V gene data show CDR1 as ENHRY and CDR2 as SYGVKD. Here the CDR3 DNA reads TGTGCCATCAGTGAACGGACAGGGGGCTACAATGAGCAGTTCTTC. Translation gives CAISERTGGYNEQFF.

This chain uses TRBV7-9 with TRBJ2-7; TRBD1 agrees at 8 bases. Germline V gives CDR1 SEHNR, CDR2 FQNEAQ (reference sequence). CDR3 length: 15 amino acids. V gave up 0 bases and J gave up 5 bases; unmatched junction bases: 6. CDR3 protein: CASSLAAGGQDEQYF. The CDR3 region has the DNA TGTGCCAGCAGCTTAGCGGCAGGGGGACAGGACGAGCAGTACTTC.

V and J are TRBV7-3 and TRBJ1-6, with a weak D call TRBD1 (5 bases). V lost 4 bases and J 5 bases, leaving 12 bases between the germline ends. Germline-derived CDR1 and CDR2 are SGHTA and FQGTGA. CDR3 length equals 15 residues. CDR3 region: CASSSQGRDNSPLHF. The CDR3 DNA sequence: TGTGCCAGCAGCTCTCAGGGCCGGGATAATTCACCCCTCCACTTT.

V gene TRBV4-2 combines with J gene TRBJ1-5; 7 nucleotides align to TRBD1. The CDR3 is made up of 13 amino acids. Germline CDR1 LGHNA, CDR2 YNFKEQ. V trimming: 5 bases; J trimming: 6 bases; junction bases outside the gene matches: 4. Here the CDR3 reads CASSSDRAQPQHF. For the CDR3, the DNA is TGTGCCAGCAGCTCCGACAGGGCTCAGCCCCAGCATTTT.

The chain couples TRBV10-1 to TRBJ2-7; D gene uncertain. Germline lookup yields CDR1 WNHNN and CDR2 SYGVQD (reference sequence). The CDR3 sequence is 13 residues long. Trimming left V 4 bases short and J 6 bases short, with 13 bases between. CDR3: CASSVRVHGEQYF. The DNA of the CDR3 is TGCGCCAGCAGTGTGAGAGTCCACGGCGAGCAGTACTTC.

This chain uses TRBV28 with TRBJ2-1; 8 positions agree with TRBD1. Losses at the gene ends were 2 bases for V and 4 bases for J; bases not matched to a gene: 1. The CDR3 is 14 amino acids. Germline CDR1 reads MDHEN; CDR2 reads SYDVKM. The CDR3 DNA sequence: TGTGCCAGCAGTTTACAGGGGGCTTACAATGAGCAGTTCTTC. Protein: CASSLQGAYNEQFF.

The chain joins TRBV10-3 to TRBJ2-7; 8 bases match TRBD1. CDR1 ENHRY and CDR2 SYGVKD come from the germline V gene. V lost 6 bases to trimming and J lost 5 bases; unmatched junction nucleotides: 9. The CDR3 totals 14 residues. In DNA, the CDR3 is TGTGCCATCAGCTCCGACAGGGGAAAGGACGAGCAGTACTTC. This gives the protein CAISSDRGKDEQYF.

The gene calls are TRBV28 and TRBJ2-1; 9 bases line up with TRBD2. V lost 4 bases and J lost 7; bases outside the gene matches: 14. CDR3 length equals 17 residues. Germline loops: CDR1 MDHEN, CDR2 SYDVKM. The DNA of the CDR3 is TGTGCCAGCAGTTCTAGCGGGGACAACCCTTGGGGGAATGAGCAGTTCTTC. Translation gives CASSSSGDNPWGNEQFF.

The CDR3 DNA reads TGCAGCGTTCGGACACCAGCGAACACCGGGGAGCTGTTTTTT. It specifies CSVRTPANTGELFF. This sequence joins TRBV29-1 and TRBJ2-2; a weak D match, TRBD1 (5 bases). Germline V gives CDR1 SQVTM, CDR2 ANQGSEA. The V end was cut by 5 bases, the J end by 0 bases, with 10 bases between. CDR3 length: 14 residues.

This chain links TRBV11-3 with TRBJ1-1; the D is unclear. Germline lookup yields CDR1 SGHNT and CDR2 YENEEA. Trimming took 5 bases from V and 0 from J, leaving 7 bases between them. The CDR3 is 13 amino acids. The CDR3 region is CASSKTMNTEAFF. The CDR3 region has the DNA TGTGCCAGCAGCAAGACAATGAACACTGAAGCTTTCTTT.

V and J are TRBV9 and TRBJ2-7, with 7 bases fitting TRBD2. Germline V gene sequence: CDR1 SGDLS, CDR2 YYNGEE. J gave up 5 bases and V 4 bases, and 12 bases lay outside the gene matches. The CDR3 covers 15 residues. The CDR3 nucleotides are TGTGCCAGCAGCCCCCGCGTAGCGGGTAAGAACGAGCAGTACTTC. It codes for CASSPRVAGKNEQYF.

The genes are TRBV7-9 and TRBJ2-1; D might be TRBD1 (5 bases). CDR3 length: 16 amino acids. The ends were cut back, 0 bases at V and 0 bases at J, with 9 bases in the middle. Germline V gene data show CDR1 as SEHNR and CDR2 as FQNEAQ (reference sequence). In DNA form, the CDR3 reads TGTGCCAGCAGCTTAGCGGGGCAGAGCTCCTACAATGAGCAGTTCTTC. Translated: CASSLAGQSSYNEQFF.

The CDR3 is CASRPITGREGYTF. DNA for the CDR3: TGCGCCAGCAGACCTATTACAGGCAGAGAGGGCTACACCTTC. The chain combines TRBV4-1 with TRBJ1-2; maybe TRBD1 (5 bases). Germline CDR1 and CDR2: MGHRA and YSYEKL. This CDR3 has 14 amino acids. V lost 6 bases, J lost 8 bases, and 19 bases lay in between.

The V call is TRBV9, the J call TRBJ1-6, with a tentative D call TRBD1 (5 bases). Between the trimmed V and J ends, which lost 0 bases and 13 bases, there was a span of 14 bases. The CDR3 consists of 14 residues. Germline values: CDR1 SGDLS, CDR2 YYNGEE. CDR3 sequence reads: CASSVDPGSGPLHF. CDR3 nucleotide sequence: TGTGCCAGCAGCGTAGATCCAGGGTCGGGGCCCCTCCACTTT.

CDR3 region: CASSLGGGYEQYF. The CDR3 DNA reads TGTGCCAGCAGTTTGGGGGGAGGCTACGAGCAGTACTTC. The chain has TRBV28 and TRBJ2-7; D might be TRBD2 (6 bases). Between the trimmed V and J ends, which lost 3 bases and 3 bases, there was a span of 9 bases. This CDR3 region has 13 residues. Germline V CDR1 and CDR2: MDHEN, SYDVKM.

The J gene is TRBJ2-3, the V gene TRBV28, with TRBD1 identical over 9 bases. Germline V gives CDR1 MDHEN, CDR2 SYDVKM. V lost 5 bases and J lost 1; bases outside the gene matches: 7. The CDR3 loop spans 16 amino acids. This CDR3 is CASSPTGGRGTDTQYF. DNA for the CDR3: TGTGCCAGCAGTCCCACAGGGGGCCGCGGCACAGATACGCAGTATTTT.

About this clone itself: The sample contains more than one DNA sequence encoding this CDR3. The CDR3 DNA reads as TGTGCCAGCAGCTTTGGGGGAGGGGGCACTGAAGCTTTCTTT. Translating gives CASSFGGGGTEAFF. The chain employs TRBV7-9 and TRBJ1-1; a possible D gene is TRBD1 (6 bases). Trimming pared 3 bases from V and 4 bases from J, leaving 12 bases between. Germline V gene sequence: CDR1 SEHNR, CDR2 FQNEAQ (reference sequence). This CDR3 is 14 amino acids long.

This chain joins TRBV18 and TRBJ1-2, with 9 bases matching TRBD1. The V segment lost 0 bases and the J segment 8 bases; nucleotides outside the gene matches: 7. Germline V CDR1 and CDR2: KGHSH, LQKENI. The CDR3 extends over 15 amino acids. CDR3 sequence (DNA): TGTGCCAGCTCACCACCATCGACAGGGGGGGACGGCTACACCTTC. It yields the protein CASSPPSTGGDGYTF.

The chain employs TRBV7-2 and TRBJ2-3; D is perhaps TRBD1 (6 bases). The CDR3 has 15 residues. Trimming took 4 bases from V and 3 from J, leaving 14 bases between them. Germline lookup yields CDR1 SGHTA and CDR2 FQGNSA. The CDR3 DNA is TGTGCCAGCAGCTCCGGGACACTGGGGACAGATACGCAGTATTTT. This encodes CASSSGTLGTDTQYF.

The V and J genes are TRBV6-1 and TRBJ1-6, with a weak D call TRBD1 (5 bases). Trimming took 4 bases from V and 13 from J, leaving 14 bases between them. The CDR3 has 13 amino acids. Germline values: CDR1 MNHNS, CDR2 SASEGT. CDR3 protein: CASSAGVEGPLHF. CDR3 nucleotide sequence: TGTGCCAGCAGTGCGGGGGTTGAAGGGCCCCTCCACTTT.

In DNA, the CDR3 is TGTGCCAGCATGACTGTTGCGCGGGTGAGCACAGATACGCAGTATTTT. Protein sequence: CASMTVARVSTDTQYF. This rearrangement joins TRBV2 to TRBJ2-3; tentatively, D is TRBD2 (5 bases). This CDR3 has 16 amino acids. The V end lost 7 bases, the J end lost 0 bases, and 17 bases lay between the germline ends. Germline V lookup: CDR1 SNHLY, CDR2 FYNNEI. Combining the CDR3 with reference TRBV2 and TRBJ2-3 gives the whole variable domain EPEVTQTPSHQVTQMGQEVILRCVPISNHLYFYWYRQILGQKVEFLVSFYNNEISEKSEIFDDQFSVERPDGSNFTLKIRSTKLEDSAMYFCASMTVARVSTDTQYFGPGTRLTVL.

The V call is TRBV6-4, the J call TRBJ1-6; TRBD1 aligns across 10 bases. CDR1 and CDR2 (germline): MRHNA, SNTAGT. The CDR3 is 15 residues long. The J segment lost 9 bases and the V segment lost 2 bases, leaving 4 bases of the junction unmatched. The CDR3 DNA reads as TGTGCCAGCAGTGACGGACAGGGGGGGGGTTCACCCCTCCACTTT. It encodes CASSDGQGGGSPLHF.

The V call is TRBV7-2, the J call TRBJ1-6; no definite D call. Looked up from germline, CDR1 is SGHTA and CDR2 is FQGNSA. The CDR3 runs 14 residues. With 4 bases removed from V and 3 bases from J, the gap between germline ends came to 7 bases. The CDR3 coding sequence is TGTGCCAGCAGCTCTCTTCTCTATAATTCACCCCTCCACTTT. Translating gives CASSSLLYNSPLHF.

The chain employs TRBV7-2 and TRBJ1-6, with D possibly matching TRBD1 (5 bases). The CDR3 sequence is 14 residues long. Per germline, CDR1 SGHTA and CDR2 FQGNSA. V was pared by 1 base and J by 8 bases, with 9 bases between. CDR3 protein: CASSLEFRDSPLHF. CDR3 DNA: TGTGCCAGCAGCTTAGAATTCAGGGATTCACCCCTCCACTTT.

The count of this clone is one. V and J are TRBV10-2 and TRBJ1-3; D is ambiguous. Germline assignment: CDR1 WSHSY and CDR2 SAAADI. Between the trimmed V and J ends, which lost 4 bases and 4 bases, there was a span of 14 bases. The CDR3 is 15 residues long. CDR3 amino acids: CASSVASEWGNTIYF. The CDR3, as DNA: TGCGCCAGCAGTGTGGCAAGCGAATGGGGAAACACCATATATTTT.

V is TRBV5-6 and J is TRBJ2-2; D is unresolved. The germline V gene has CDR1 SGHDT and CDR2 YYEEEE. Trimming pared 2 bases from V and 6 bases from J, leaving 2 bases between. The length of the CDR3 is 11 residues. The CDR3 sequence: CASSFSGELFF. For the CDR3, the DNA is TGTGCCAGCAGCTTTTCCGGGGAGCTGTTTTTT.

The chain couples TRBV7-8 to TRBJ2-7; D is unclear. In germline, CDR1 is SGHVS, CDR2 FQNEAQ. V was pared by 1 base and J by 5 bases, with 15 bases between. The CDR3 runs 15 residues. The CDR3 loop is CASSLEVEPTNEQYF. CDR3 DNA sequence: TGTGCCAGCAGCTTAGAGGTAGAGCCTACCAACGAGCAGTACTTC. Full variable domain (outside the CDR3, taken from reference TRBV7-8 and TRBJ2-7): GAGVSQSPRYKVAKRGQDVALRCDPISGHVSLFWYQQALGQGPEFLTYFQNEAQLDKSGLPSDRFFAERPEGSVSTLKIQRTQQEDSAVYLCASSLEVEPTNEQYFGPGTRLTVT.

In its sample, this clone was seen a few times. The chain carries TRBV6-1 and TRBJ1-4, with D possibly being TRBD1 (6 bases). The length of the CDR3 is 12 residues. The germline V and J ends were trimmed by 5 bases and 7 bases, with 8 bases remaining between them. Germline CDR1 is MNHNS and CDR2 is SASEGT. Here the CDR3 reads CASSRQAEKLFF. CDR3 sequence (DNA): TGTGCCAGCAGTAGACAGGCTGAAAAACTGTTTTTT.

The chain uses TRBV2 and TRBJ2-7; 7 nucleotides agree with TRBD1. The germline V gene has CDR1 SNHLY and CDR2 FYNNEI. The CDR3 contains 14 residues. The V and J ends lost 8 bases and 3 bases, in that order; junction bases with no gene match: 10. CDR3 sequence reads: CASEFHRGFYEQYF. In DNA form, the CDR3 reads TGTGCCAGCGAATTCCACAGGGGATTCTACGAGCAGTACTTC.